The source of this T cell receptor (beta chain) is a study of shared clonotypes between healthy human individuals. Study conclusions and caveats: Larger estimated richness was generally recorded for naive subsets relative to memory subsets.

With regard to this clone: The antigen is undetermined. Other DNA sequences in the sample encode the same CDR3.

The CDR3 is 14 residues long. Trimming cost V 2 bases and J 1 base, with 7 bases left between them. Germline V gives CDR1 SGDLS, CDR2 YYNGEE. Assay: immunoSEQ multiplex PCR; the TCRdb copy retains only in-frame clones and omits some. The data hold 2 million to 2.5 million clones, with 90% to 96% observed a single time. V and J are TRBV9 and TRBJ1-3, with D unresolved. This clonotype was obtained from a man younger than 30 in good health. Material for sequencing was naive CD4+ T cells sorted from blood. Specified subset: CD45RA+ positively selected. DNA of the CDR3: TGTGCCAGCAGCGTTGTAGGATCTGGAAACACCATATATTTT. Encoded protein: CASSVVGSGNTIYF.